This T cell receptor beta chain was observed in a study of shared clonotypes between healthy human individuals. Across the study: Researchers drew samples from a couple of women and three men aged 18 to 49.

Deep-level settings were used for running the assay. The table came from immunoSEQ multiplex PCR; TCRdb's copy has only in-frame clones and leaves some out. The sample contains around 1.5 million clones, nearly 99% of which appear only once. About this clone: Antigen specificity is unknown.

In the CD4+ fraction, cells were divided into CD45RA+ naive and CD45RA-negative memory subsets. CDR1 SGHNT and CDR2 YYREEE come from the germline V gene (reference sequence). Trimming took 0 bases from V and 4 from J, leaving 7 bases between them. The CDR3 contains 13 residues. Overall study findings and caveats: Rarefaction showed that sequencing of sorted subsets was incomplete (despite large depth).

Sequencing was performed on naive CD4+ T cells sorted from blood. Subset noted: CD45RA+ positively selected. The chain has TRBV5-4 and TRBJ1-1; D is unresolved. The source is a man aged 30 to 39 in good health. CDR3 amino acids: CASSLEGFTEAFF. DNA of the CDR3: TGTGCCAGCAGCTTGGAGGGATTCACTGAAGCTTTCTTT. Complete variable domain (other parts from reference TRBV5-4 and TRBJ1-1): ETGVTQSPTHLIKTRGQQVTLRCSSQSGHNTVSWYQQALGQGPQFIFQYYREEENGRGNFPPRFSGLQFPNYSSELNVNALELDDSALYLCASSLEGFTEAFFGQGTRLTVV.